This is a list of T cell receptor beta chains from one sample in a study of shared clonotypes between healthy human individuals. The assay was immunoSEQ multiplex PCR, and TCRdb's table has in-frame clones only and misses some. The sample lists more than 2,000,000 clones, more than 80% seen once, with over 0.12% in the top ten. Sequencing was done on a sample of naive CD4+ T cells sorted from blood. The receptors were gathered from a man younger than 35 in good health. The CDR3 runs from the conserved cysteine through the conserved F or W. D genes are given only for firm matches. Size is stated for part of the rows, as once, few or many counts, or as a class when the clone is expanded.

.,.,TRBJ1-1,TRBV19,TGTGCCAGTAGTCTGGACACTGAAGCTTTCTTT,CASSLDTEAFF
.,.,TRBJ2-1,TRBV6-4,TGTGCCAGCAGTGACTCAAGGGGGGGTGAGCAGTTCTTC,CASSDSRGGEQFF
once,TRBD2,TRBJ2-1,TRBV4-3,TGCGCCAGCAGCCAAGATATCTCGCTAGCGGGCTTTGACAATGAGCAGTTCTTC,CASSQDISLAGFDNEQFF
few,TRBD1,TRBJ1-4,TRBV7-9,TGTGCCAGCAGTCAAGGACAGGGGAATGAAAAACTGTTTTTT,CASSQGQGNEKLFF
.,.,TRBJ2-2,TRBV4-2,TGTGCCAGCAGCCAAGAATGGCGGGACCCGAACGGCGGGGAGCTGTTTTTT,CASSQEWRDPNGGELFF
.,.,TRBJ2-3,TRBV30,TGTGCCTGGAGTGCCGGACGCACAGGTACGCAGTATTTT,CAWSAGRTGTQYF
.,TRBD1,TRBJ2-5,TRBV19,TGTGCCAGTAGGAGGGGGCTCGGGGAGACCCAGTACTTC,CASRRGLGETQYF
.,TRBD2,TRBJ2-1,TRBV5-1,TGCGCCAGCAGCCCCGAGGGACTAGCGGGAATGAAGCAGTTCTTC,CASSPEGLAGMKQFF
.,.,TRBJ2-7,TRBV5-8,TGTGCCAGCACCATTTCAGACACCTACGAGCAGTACTTC,CASTISDTYEQYF
few,TRBD1,TRBJ1-6,TRBV7-8,TGTGCCAGCAGCTTAGTGGGACAGTGGGGTTCACCCCTCCACTTT,CASSLVGQWGSPLHF
.,.,TRBJ2-3,TRBV4-2,TGTGCCAGCAGCCAGATGAGGGCAAATACGCAGTATTTT,CASSQMRANTQYF
.,.,TRBJ2-5,TRBV21-1,TGTGCCAGCAGCAAGTTTGTAGGGGGGGCCCAATCCCAAGAGACCCAGTACTTC,CASSKFVGGAQSQETQYF
once,.,TRBJ2-3,TRBV6-5,TGTGCCAGCAGTTATCGGGGCAGGGACACAGATACGCAGTATTTT,CASSYRGRDTDTQYF
once,TRBD1,TRBJ1-1,TRBV5-1,TGCGCCAGCAGGGGACAGGACGACACTGAAGCTTTCTTT,CASRGQDDTEAFF
.,TRBD1,TRBJ1-2,TRBV4-3,TGCGCCAGCAGCCAGGACAGGGGGCATAACTATGGCTACACCTTC,CASSQDRGHNYGYTF
once,.,TRBJ1-6,TRBV18,TGTGCCAGCTCGTCGTGGGCCAATAATTCACCCCTCCACTTT,CASSSWANNSPLHF
.,TRBD1,TRBJ2-7,TRBV30,TGTGCCTGGGACGATCTAGGACAGGGTGGCACCTACGAGCAGTACTTC,CAWDDLGQGGTYEQYF
.,.,TRBJ1-6,TRBV18,TGTGCCAGCTCACCATGGGCGGATTCACCCCTCCACTTT,CASSPWADSPLHF
.,.,TRBJ1-1,TRBV7-2,TGTGCCAGCAGCCCGACCTCGGGGGTTGAAGCTTTCTTT,CASSPTSGVEAFF
.,TRBD2,TRBJ2-2,TRBV7-6,TGTGCCAGCAGCCACCGACTAGCGGGAGGTGCTACCGGGGAGCTGTTTTTT,CASSHRLAGGATGELFF
.,.,TRBJ2-1,TRBV7-3,TGTGCCAGCAGCTTAATCGGGTTCTCTGGTGAGCAGTTCTTC,CASSLIGFSGEQFF
.,TRBD1,TRBJ2-5,TRBV6-5,TGTGCCAGCAGTTACTCTTCCCGGACAGGGAGGGAGACCCAGTACTTC,CASSYSSRTGRETQYF
.,.,TRBJ2-7,TRBV6-4,TGTGCCAGCAGTCCCCTGGGGAAAGAACGGAAATACGAGCAGTACTTC,CASSPLGKERKYEQYF
.,TRBD2,TRBJ2-3,TRBV27,TGTGCCAGCAGCGACCCCGGGACTAGCGGCACAGATACGCAGTATTTT,CASSDPGTSGTDTQYF
few,.,TRBJ1-5,TRBV6-1,TGTGCCAGCAGTGAAGTGGGCGGTTACAATCAGCCCCAGCATTTT,CASSEVGGYNQPQHF
.,.,TRBJ2-7,TRBV19,TGTGCCAGTAGTAACACAGTGAGCTCCTACGAGCAGTACTTC,CASSNTVSSYEQYF